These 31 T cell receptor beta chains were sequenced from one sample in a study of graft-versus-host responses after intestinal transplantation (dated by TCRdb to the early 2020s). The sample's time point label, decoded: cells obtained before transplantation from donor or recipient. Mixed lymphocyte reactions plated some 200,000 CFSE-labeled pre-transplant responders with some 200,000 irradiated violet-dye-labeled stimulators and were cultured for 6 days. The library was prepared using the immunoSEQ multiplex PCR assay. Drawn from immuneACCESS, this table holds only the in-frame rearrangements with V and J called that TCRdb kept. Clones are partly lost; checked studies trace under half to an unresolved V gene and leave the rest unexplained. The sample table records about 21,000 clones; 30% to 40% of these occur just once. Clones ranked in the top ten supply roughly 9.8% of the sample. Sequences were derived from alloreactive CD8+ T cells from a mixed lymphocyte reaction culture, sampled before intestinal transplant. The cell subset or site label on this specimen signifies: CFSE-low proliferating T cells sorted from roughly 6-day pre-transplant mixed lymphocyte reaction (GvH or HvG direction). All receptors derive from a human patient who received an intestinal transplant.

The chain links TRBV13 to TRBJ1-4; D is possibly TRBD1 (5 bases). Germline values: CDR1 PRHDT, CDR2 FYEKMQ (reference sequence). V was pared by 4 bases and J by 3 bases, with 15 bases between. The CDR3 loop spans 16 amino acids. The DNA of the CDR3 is TGTGCCAGCAGCTCGTCGGGGGATGGAGCTAATGAAAAACTGTTTTTT. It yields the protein CASSSSGDGANEKLFF.

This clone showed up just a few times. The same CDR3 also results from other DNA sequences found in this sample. CDR3 in DNA: TGTGCCAGCAGCTTACTAGGGGGGGCAGATACGCAGTATTTT. Translated, it gives CASSLLGGADTQYF. The gene calls are TRBV7-6 and TRBJ2-3; weak D call: TRBD2 (7 bases). The CDR3 runs 14 residues. The ends were cut back, 2 bases at V and 4 bases at J, with 10 bases in the middle. CDR1 and CDR2 from the germline V gene are SGHVS and FNYEAQ.

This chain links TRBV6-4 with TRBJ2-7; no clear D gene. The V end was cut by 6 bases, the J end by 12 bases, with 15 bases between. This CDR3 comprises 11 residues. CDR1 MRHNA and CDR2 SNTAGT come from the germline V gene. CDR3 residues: CASSGIKRVYF. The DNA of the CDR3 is TGTGCCAGCAGCGGTATAAAAAGGGTGTACTTC.

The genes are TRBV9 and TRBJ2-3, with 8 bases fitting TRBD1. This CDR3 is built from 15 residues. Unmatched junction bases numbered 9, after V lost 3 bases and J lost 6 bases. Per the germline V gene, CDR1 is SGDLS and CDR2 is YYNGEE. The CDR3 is CASSGTGFIVDTQYF. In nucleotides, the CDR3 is TGTGCCAGCAGCGGGACAGGGTTTATTGTCGATACGCAGTATTTT.

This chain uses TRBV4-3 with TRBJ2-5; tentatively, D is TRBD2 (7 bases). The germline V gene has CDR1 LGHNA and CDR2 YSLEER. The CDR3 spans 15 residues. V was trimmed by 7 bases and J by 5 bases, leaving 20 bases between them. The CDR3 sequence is CASTMRGGAAETQYF. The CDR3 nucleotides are TGCGCCAGCACCATGAGAGGGGGGGCCGCGGAGACCCAGTACTTC.

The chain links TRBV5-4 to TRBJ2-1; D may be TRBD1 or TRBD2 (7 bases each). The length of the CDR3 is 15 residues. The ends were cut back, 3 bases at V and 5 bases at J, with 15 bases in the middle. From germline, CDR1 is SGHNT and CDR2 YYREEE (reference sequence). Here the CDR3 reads CASSWGTAGHNEQFF. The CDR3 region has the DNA TGTGCCAGCAGCTGGGGGACAGCGGGGCACAATGAGCAGTTCTTC.

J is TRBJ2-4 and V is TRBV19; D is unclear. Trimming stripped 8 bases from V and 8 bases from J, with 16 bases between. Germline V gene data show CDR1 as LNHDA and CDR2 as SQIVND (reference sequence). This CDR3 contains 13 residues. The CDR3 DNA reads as TGTGCCAGTGGTTCTAGTGGGTGGGACATTCAGTACTTC. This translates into CASGSSGWDIQYF.

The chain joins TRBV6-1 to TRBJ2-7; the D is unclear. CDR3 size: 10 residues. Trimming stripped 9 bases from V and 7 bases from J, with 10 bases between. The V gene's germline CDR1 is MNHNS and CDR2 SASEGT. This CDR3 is CARSPVEQYF. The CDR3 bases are TGTGCCAGAAGCCCTGTTGAGCAGTACTTC.

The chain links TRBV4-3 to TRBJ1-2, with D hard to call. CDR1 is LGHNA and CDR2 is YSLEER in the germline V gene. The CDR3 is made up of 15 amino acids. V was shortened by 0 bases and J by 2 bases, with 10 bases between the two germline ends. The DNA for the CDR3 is TGCGCCAGCAGCCAAGAATCGGGATCCAACTATGGCTACACCTTC. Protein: CASSQESGSNYGYTF.

The CDR3 DNA sequence: TGTGCCAGCTCACCCCTAGCGGTTAACTACAATGAGCAGTTCTTC. Translating it yields CASSPLAVNYNEQFF. The V and J genes are TRBV18 and TRBJ2-1; 7 bases are shared with TRBD2. The CDR3 runs to 15 residues. Germline CDR1 reads KGHSH; CDR2 reads LQKENI. V trimming: 3 bases; J trimming: 3 bases; junction bases outside the gene matches: 5.

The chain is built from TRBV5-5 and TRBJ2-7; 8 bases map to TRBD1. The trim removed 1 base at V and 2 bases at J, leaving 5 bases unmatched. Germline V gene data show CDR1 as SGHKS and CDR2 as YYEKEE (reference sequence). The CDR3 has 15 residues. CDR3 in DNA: TGTGCCAGCAGCTTGTTTTCACAGGGGGCCTACGAGCAGTACTTC. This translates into CASSLFSQGAYEQYF.

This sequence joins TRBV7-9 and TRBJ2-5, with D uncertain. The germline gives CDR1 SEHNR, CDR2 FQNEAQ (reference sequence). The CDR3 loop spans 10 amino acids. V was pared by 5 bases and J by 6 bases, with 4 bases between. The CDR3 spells CASSDQTQYF. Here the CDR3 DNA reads TGTGCCAGCAGCGACCAGACCCAGTACTTC.

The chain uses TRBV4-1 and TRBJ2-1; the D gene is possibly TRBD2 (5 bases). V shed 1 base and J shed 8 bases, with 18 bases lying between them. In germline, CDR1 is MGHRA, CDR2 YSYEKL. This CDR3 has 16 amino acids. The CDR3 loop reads CASSQVWGAFGDEQFF. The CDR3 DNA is TGCGCCAGCAGCCAAGTCTGGGGAGCCTTCGGCGATGAGCAGTTCTTC.

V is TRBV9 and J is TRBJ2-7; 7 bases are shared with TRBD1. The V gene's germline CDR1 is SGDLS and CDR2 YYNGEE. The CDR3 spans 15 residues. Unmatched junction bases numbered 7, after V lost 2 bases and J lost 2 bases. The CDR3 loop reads CASSVPGQSTYEQYF. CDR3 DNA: TGTGCCAGCAGCGTTCCGGGACAGAGCACCTACGAGCAGTACTTC.

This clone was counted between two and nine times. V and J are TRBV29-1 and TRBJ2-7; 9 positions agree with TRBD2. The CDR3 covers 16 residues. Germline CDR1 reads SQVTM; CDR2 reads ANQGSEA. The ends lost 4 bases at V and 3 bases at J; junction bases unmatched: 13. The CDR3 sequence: CSVVGFPSGTFYEQYF. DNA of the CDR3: TGCAGCGTTGTTGGGTTTCCTAGCGGGACCTTCTACGAGCAGTACTTC.

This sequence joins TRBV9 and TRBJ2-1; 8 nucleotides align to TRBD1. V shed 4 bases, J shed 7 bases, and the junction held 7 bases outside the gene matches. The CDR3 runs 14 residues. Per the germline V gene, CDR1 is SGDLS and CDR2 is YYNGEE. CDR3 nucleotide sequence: TGTGCCAGCAGCCCCTGGACAGGGACAAATGAGCAGTTCTTC. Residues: CASSPWTGTNEQFF.

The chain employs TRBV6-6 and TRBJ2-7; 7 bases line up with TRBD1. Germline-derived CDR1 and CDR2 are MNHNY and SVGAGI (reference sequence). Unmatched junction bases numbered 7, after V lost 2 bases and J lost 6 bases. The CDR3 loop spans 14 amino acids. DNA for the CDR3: TGTGCCAGCAGTTACGGGCTACAGGGGCGCGAGCAGTACTTC. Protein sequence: CASSYGLQGREQYF.

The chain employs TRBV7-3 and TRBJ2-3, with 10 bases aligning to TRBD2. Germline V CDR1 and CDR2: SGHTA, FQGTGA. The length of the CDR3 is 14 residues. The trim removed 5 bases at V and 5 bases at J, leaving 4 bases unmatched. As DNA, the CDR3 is TGTGCCAGCAGCCCTAGCGGGAGTGAAGATACGCAGTATTTT. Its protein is CASSPSGSEDTQYF.

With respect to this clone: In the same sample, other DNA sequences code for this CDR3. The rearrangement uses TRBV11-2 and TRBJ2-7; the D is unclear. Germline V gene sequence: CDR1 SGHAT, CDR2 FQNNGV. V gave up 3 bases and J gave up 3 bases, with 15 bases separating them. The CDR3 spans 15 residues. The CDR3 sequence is CASSLSGWTSYEQYF. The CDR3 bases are TGTGCCAGCAGCTTGTCAGGCTGGACCAGCTACGAGCAGTACTTC.

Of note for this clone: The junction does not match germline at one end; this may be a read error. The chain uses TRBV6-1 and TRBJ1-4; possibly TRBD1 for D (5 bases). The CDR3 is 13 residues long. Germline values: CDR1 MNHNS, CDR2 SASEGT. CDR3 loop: CASIWWRLGGTVF. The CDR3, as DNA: TGTGCCAGCATCTGGTGGCGGTTGGGCGGGACTGTTTTT.

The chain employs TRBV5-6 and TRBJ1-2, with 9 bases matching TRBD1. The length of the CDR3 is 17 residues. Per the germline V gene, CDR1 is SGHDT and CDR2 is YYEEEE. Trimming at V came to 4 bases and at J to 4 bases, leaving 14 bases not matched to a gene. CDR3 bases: TGTGCCAGCAGCCCGGGACAGGGTAGGGAGGGGATCTATGGCTACACCTTC. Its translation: CASSPGQGREGIYGYTF.

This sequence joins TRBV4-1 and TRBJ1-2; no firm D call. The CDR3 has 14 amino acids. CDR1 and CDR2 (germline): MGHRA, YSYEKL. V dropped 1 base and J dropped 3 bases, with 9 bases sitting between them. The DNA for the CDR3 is TGCGCCAGCAGCCAAGTTGGGGTGTACTATGGCTACACCTTC. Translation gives CASSQVGVYYGYTF.

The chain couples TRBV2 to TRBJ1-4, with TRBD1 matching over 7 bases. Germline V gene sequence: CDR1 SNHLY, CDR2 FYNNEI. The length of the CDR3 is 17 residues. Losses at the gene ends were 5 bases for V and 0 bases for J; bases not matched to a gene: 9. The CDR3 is CASSQDPGQSTNEKLFF. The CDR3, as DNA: TGTGCCAGCAGTCAAGATCCGGGACAGTCAACTAATGAAAAACTGTTTTTT.

CDR3 sequence (DNA): TGTGCCAGCAGCTCAAACAGGGACCCTAGCACAGATACGCAGTATTTT. Protein sequence: CASSSNRDPSTDTQYF. The genes are TRBV7-6 and TRBJ2-3; TRBD1 is a possible D gene (6 bases). The CDR3 sequence is 16 residues long. Looked up from germline, CDR1 is SGHVS and CDR2 is FNYEAQ. V was clipped by 4 bases and J by 0 bases, with 14 bases between them.

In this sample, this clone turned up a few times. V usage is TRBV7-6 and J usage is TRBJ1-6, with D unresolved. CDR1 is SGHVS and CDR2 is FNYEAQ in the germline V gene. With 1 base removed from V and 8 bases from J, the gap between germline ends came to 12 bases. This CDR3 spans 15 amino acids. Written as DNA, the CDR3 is TGTGCCAGCAGCTTAGGGTCCGATCGGTATTCACCCCTCCACTTT. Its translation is CASSLGSDRYSPLHF.

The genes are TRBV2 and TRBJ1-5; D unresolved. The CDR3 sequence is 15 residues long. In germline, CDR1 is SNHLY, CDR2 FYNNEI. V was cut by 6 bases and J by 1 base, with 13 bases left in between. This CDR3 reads CASSDVDVSNQPQHF. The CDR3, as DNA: TGTGCCAGCAGCGACGTAGACGTAAGCAATCAGCCCCAGCATTTT.

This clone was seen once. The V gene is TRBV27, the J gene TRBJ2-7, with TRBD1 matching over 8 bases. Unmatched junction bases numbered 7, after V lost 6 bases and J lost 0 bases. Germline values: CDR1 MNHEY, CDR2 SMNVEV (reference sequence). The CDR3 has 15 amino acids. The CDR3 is CASRYTGTGSYEQYF. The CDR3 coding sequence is TGTGCCAGCAGATACACCGGGACAGGCTCCTACGAGCAGTACTTC.

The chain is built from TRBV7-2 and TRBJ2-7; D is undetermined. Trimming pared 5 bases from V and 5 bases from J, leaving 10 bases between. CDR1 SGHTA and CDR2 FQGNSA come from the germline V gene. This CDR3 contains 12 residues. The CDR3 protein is CASSARSNEQYF. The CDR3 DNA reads TGTGCCAGCAGCGCTCGGTCTAACGAGCAGTACTTC.

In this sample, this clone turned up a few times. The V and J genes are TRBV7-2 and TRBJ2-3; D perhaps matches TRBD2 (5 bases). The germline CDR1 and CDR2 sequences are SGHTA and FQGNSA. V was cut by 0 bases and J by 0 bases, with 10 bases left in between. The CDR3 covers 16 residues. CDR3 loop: CASSLAPGDSTDTQYF. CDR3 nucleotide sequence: TGTGCCAGCAGCTTAGCGCCCGGGGATAGCACAGATACGCAGTATTTT.

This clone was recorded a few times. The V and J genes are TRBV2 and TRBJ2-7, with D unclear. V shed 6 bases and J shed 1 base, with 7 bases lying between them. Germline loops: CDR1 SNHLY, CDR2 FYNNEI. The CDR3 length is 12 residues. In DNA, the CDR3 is TGTGCCAGCAGCCTTTTTTCCTACGAGCAGTACTTC. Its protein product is CASSLFSYEQYF.

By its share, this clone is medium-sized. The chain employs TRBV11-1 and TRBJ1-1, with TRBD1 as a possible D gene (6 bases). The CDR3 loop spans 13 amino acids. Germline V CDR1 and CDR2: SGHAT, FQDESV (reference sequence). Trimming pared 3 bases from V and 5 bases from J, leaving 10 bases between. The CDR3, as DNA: TGTGCCAGCAGCTTCGGGCAGGGGACTGAAGCTTTCTTT. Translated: CASSFGQGTEAFF.